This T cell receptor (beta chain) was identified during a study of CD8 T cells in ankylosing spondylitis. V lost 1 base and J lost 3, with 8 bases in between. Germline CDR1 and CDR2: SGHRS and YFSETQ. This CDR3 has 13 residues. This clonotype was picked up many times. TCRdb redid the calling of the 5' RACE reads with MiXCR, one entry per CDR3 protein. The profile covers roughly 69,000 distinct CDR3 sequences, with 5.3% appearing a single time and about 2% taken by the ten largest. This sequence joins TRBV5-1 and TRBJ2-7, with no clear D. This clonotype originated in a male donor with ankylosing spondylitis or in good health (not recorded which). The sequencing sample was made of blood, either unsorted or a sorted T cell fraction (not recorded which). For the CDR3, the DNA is TGCGCCAGCAGCTTGATTTCAGACTACGAGCAGTACTTC. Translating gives CASSLISDYEQYF. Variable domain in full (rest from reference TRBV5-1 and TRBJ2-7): KAGVTQTPRYLIKTRGQQVTLSCSPISGHRSVSWYQQTPGQGLQFLFEYFSETQRNKGNFPGRFSGRQFSNSRSEMNVSTLELGDSALYLCASSLISDYEQYFGPGTRLTVT.